The 6 T cell receptor beta chains in this list originate from one sample, sequenced in a study of blood T cell repertoires in COVID-19. Method: immunoSEQ multiplex PCR; TCRdb's copy keeps in-frame clones and lacks some. This table holds about 200,000 clones, 75% to 85% found once. The specimen sequenced was peripheral blood. The receptors originated from a human donor in a cohort sampled during active COVID-19.

This clone has a handful of counts. This CDR3 is also generated by other DNA sequences in the sample. The chain couples TRBV19 to TRBJ2-1; TRBD2 agrees at 13 bases. J gave up 4 bases and V 4 bases, and 1 base lay outside the gene matches. The germline gives CDR1 LNHDA, CDR2 SQIVND (reference sequence). The CDR3 has 15 residues. CDR3 sequence (DNA): TGTGCCAGTAGTAGGACTAGCGGGGGTTACAATGAGCAGTTCTTC. It yields the protein CASSRTSGGYNEQFF.

The chain links TRBV28 to TRBJ1-5; D is perhaps TRBD1 (6 bases). CDR3 length: 14 amino acids. CDR1 MDHEN and CDR2 SYDVKM come from the germline V gene. Trimming took 6 bases from V and 4 from J, leaving 13 bases between them. CDR3 sequence: CASSPGQYNQPQHF. CDR3 DNA sequence: TGTGCCAGCAGCCCAGGACAGTATAATCAGCCCCAGCATTTT.

This clone appeared a single time. The chain joins TRBV19 to TRBJ1-1; 9 bases match TRBD1. Germline CDR1 is LNHDA and CDR2 is SQIVND (reference sequence). The CDR3 is 13 amino acids. The junction had 4 bases not matched to a gene; V was cut back by 3 bases and J by 8 bases. In nucleotides, the CDR3 is TGTGCCAGTAGTATGGGACAGGGCTCCGAAGCTTTCTTT. It codes for CASSMGQGSEAFF.

This clone was observed once. J is TRBJ1-5 and V is TRBV19, with 8 positions matching TRBD1. From germline, CDR1 is LNHDA and CDR2 SQIVND (reference sequence). CDR3 size: 12 residues. The trim removed 9 bases at V and 6 bases at J, leaving 4 bases unmatched. CDR3 amino acids: CASRGQAQPQHF. Here the CDR3 DNA reads TGTGCCAGCAGGGGGCAGGCTCAGCCCCAGCATTTT. Full variable domain (outside the CDR3, taken from reference TRBV19 and TRBJ1-5): DGGITQSPKYLFRKEGQNVTLSCEQNLNHDAMYWYRQDPGQGLRLIYYSQIVNDFQKGDIAEGYSVSREKKESFPLTVTSAQKNPTAFYLCASRGQAQPQHFGDGTRLSIL.

This sequence joins TRBV5-1 and TRBJ1-1, with TRBD1 matching over 7 bases. The junction had 6 bases not matched to a gene; V was cut back by 4 bases and J by 0 bases. CDR1 SGHRS and CDR2 YFSETQ come from the germline V gene. There are 15 residues in the CDR3. In DNA, the CDR3 is TGCGCCAGCAGCGGGGGGACAGCCATGAACACTGAAGCTTTCTTT. Protein sequence: CASSGGTAMNTEAFF.

This chain uses TRBV19 with TRBJ1-2; D is possibly TRBD1 (5 bases). CDR3 length: 13 amino acids. Germline CDR1 reads LNHDA; CDR2 reads SQIVND (reference sequence). V shed 3 bases and J shed 4 bases, with 9 bases lying between them. This CDR3 reads CASSIMTAYGYTF. The CDR3 DNA follows: TGTGCCAGTAGTATCATGACAGCCTATGGCTACACCTTC. Full variable domain (missing parts from reference TRBV19 and TRBJ1-2): DGGITQSPKYLFRKEGQNVTLSCEQNLNHDAMYWYRQDPGQGLRLIYYSQIVNDFQKGDIAEGYSVSREKKESFPLTVTSAQKNPTAFYLCASSIMTAYGYTFGSGTRLTVV.